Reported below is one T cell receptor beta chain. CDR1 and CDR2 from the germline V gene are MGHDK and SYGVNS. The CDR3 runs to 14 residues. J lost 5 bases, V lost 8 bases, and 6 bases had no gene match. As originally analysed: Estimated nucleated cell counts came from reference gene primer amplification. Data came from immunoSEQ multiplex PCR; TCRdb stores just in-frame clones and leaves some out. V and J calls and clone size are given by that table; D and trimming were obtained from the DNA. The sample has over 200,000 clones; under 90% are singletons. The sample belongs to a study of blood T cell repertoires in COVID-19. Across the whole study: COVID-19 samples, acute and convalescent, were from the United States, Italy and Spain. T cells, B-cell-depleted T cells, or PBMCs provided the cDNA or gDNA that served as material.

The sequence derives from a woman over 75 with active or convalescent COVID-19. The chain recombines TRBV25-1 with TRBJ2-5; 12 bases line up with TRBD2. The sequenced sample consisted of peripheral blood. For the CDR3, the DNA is TGTGCCAGCCGCGGACTAGCGGGGTGGGAGACCCAGTACTTC. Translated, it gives CASRGLAGWETQYF.